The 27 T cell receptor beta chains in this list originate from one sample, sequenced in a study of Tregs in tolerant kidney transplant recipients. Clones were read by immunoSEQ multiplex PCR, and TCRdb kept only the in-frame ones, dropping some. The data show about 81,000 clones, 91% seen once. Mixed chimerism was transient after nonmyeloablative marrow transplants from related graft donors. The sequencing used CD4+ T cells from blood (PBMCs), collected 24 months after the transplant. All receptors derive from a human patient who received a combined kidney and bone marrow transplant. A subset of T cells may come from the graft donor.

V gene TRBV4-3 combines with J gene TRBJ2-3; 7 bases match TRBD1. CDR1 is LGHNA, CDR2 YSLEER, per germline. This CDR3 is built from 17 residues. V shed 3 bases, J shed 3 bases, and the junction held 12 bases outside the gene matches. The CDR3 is CASSHLGGRAFTDTQYF. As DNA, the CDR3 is TGCGCCAGCAGCCATCTAGGGGGCAGGGCTTTTACAGATACGCAGTATTTT.

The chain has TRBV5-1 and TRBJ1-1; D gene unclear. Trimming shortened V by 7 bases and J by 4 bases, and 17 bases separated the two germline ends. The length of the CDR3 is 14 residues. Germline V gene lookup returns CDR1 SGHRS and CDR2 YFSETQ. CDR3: CASSVDPGFTEAFF. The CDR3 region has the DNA TGCGCCAGCTCGGTCGATCCGGGGTTCACTGAAGCTTTCTTT.

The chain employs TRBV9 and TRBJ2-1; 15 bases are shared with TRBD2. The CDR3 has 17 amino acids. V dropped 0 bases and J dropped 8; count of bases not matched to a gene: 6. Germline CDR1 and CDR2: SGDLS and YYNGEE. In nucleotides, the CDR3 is TGTGCCAGCAGCGTAGCCCGGGGACTAGCGGGGGGCCATGAGCAGTTCTTC. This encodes CASSVARGLAGGHEQFF.

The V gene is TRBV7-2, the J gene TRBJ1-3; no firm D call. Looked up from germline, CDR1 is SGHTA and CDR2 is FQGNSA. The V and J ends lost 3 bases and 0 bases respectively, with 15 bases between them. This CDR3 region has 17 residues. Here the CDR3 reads CASSFPFMDYSGNTIYF. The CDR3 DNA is TGTGCCAGCAGCTTCCCTTTCATGGACTACTCTGGAAACACCATATATTTT. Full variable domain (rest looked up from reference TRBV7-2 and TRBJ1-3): GAGVSQSPSNKVTEKGKDVELRCDPISGHTALYWYRQSLGQGLEFLIYFQGNSAPDKSGLPSDRFSAERTGGSVSTLTIQRTQQEDSAVYLCASSFPFMDYSGNTIYFGEGSWLTVV.

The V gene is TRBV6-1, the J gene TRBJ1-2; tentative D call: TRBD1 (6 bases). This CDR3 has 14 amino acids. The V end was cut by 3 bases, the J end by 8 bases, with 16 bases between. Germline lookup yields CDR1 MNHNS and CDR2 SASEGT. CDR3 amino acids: CASSEGRQARGYTF. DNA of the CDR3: TGTGCCAGCAGTGAGGGGAGACAGGCGAGAGGCTACACCTTC.

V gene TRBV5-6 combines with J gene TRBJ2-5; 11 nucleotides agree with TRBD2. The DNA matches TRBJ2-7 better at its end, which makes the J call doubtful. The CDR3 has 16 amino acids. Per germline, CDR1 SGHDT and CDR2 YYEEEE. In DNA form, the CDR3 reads TGTGCCAGCAGCCATAGACTAGCGGGGTACTCCTACGAGCAGTACTTC. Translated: CASSHRLAGYSYEQYF.

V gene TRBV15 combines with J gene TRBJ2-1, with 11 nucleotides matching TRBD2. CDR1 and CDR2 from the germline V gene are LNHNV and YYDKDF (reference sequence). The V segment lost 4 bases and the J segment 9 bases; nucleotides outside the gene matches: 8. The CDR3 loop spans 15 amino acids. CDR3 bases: TGTGCCACCAGCAAGTTACTAGCGGGAGAGGTTGAGCAGTTCTTC. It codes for CATSKLLAGEVEQFF.

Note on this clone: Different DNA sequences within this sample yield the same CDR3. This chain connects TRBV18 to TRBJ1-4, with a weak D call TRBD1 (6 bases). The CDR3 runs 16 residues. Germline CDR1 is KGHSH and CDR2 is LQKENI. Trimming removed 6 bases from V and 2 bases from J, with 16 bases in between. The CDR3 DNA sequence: TGTGCCAGCTCGCCGACAGGAGCTTGGACTAATGAAAAACTGTTTTTT. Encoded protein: CASSPTGAWTNEKLFF.

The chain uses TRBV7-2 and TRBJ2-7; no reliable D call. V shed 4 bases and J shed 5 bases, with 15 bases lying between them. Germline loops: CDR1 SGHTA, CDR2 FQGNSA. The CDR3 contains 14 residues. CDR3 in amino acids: CASSSRSFFNEQYF. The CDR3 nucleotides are TGTGCCAGCAGCTCGCGGTCCTTCTTTAACGAGCAGTACTTC.

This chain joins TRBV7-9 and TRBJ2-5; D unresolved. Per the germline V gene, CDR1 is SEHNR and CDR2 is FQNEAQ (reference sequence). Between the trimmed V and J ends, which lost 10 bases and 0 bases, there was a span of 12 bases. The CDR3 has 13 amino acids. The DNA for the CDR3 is TGTGCCATCTCCGCTGGAGACCAAGAGACCCAGTACTTC. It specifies CAISAGDQETQYF.

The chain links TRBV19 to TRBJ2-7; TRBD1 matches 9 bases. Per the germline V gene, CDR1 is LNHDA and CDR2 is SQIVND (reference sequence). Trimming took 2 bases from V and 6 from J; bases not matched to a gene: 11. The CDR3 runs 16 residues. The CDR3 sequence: CASSISRDRAVGEQYF. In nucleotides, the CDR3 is TGTGCCAGTAGTATAAGTAGGGACAGGGCTGTTGGCGAGCAGTACTTC.

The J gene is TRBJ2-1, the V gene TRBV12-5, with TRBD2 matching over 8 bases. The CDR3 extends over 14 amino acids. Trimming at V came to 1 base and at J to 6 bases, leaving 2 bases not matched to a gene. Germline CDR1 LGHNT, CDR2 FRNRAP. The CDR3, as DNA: TGTGCTAGTGGTTTGGAGCGGGGGTCCAATGAGCAGTTCTTC. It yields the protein CASGLERGSNEQFF. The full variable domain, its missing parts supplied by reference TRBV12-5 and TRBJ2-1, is DARVTQTPRHKVTEMGQEVTMRCQPILGHNTVFWYRQTMMQGLELLAYFRNRAPLDDSGMPKDRFSAEMPDATLATLKIQPSEPRDSAVYFCASGLERGSNEQFFGPGTRLTVL.

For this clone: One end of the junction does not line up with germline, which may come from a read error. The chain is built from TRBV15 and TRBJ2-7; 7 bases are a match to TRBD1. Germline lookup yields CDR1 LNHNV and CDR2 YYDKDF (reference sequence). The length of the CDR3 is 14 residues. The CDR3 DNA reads TGTGCCGCCAGCAGAGAGGGGACAGTCTACGAGCAGTACTTC. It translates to CAASREGTVYEQYF.

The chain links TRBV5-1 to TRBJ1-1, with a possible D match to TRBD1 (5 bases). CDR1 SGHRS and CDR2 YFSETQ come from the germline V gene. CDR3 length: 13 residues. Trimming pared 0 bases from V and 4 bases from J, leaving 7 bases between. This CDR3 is CASSLGGGTEAFF. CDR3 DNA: TGCGCCAGCAGCTTGGGGGGGGGCACTGAAGCTTTCTTT.

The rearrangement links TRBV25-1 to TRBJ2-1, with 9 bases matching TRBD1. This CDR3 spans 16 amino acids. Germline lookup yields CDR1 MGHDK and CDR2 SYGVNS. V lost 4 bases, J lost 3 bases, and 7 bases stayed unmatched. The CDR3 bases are TGTGCCAGCAGTGCCCGGACAGGGGTGTTCTACAATGAGCAGTTCTTC. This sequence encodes CASSARTGVFYNEQFF.

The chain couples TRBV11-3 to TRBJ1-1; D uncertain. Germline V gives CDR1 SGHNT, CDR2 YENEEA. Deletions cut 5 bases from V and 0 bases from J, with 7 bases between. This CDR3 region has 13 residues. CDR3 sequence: CASSEHMNTEAFF. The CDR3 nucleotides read TGTGCCAGCAGCGAACACATGAACACTGAAGCTTTCTTT.

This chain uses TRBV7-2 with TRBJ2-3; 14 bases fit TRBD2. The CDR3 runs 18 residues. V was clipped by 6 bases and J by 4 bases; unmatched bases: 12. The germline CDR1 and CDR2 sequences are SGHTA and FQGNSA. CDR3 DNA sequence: TGTGCCAGCAGACCCAGGTCGCTGACTAGCGGGAGGGCAGATACGCAGTATTTT. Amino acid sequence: CASRPRSLTSGRADTQYF.

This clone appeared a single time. The CDR3: CASSPWTGTMNTEAFF. In DNA, the CDR3 is TGTGCCAGCAGTCCATGGACAGGAACCATGAACACTGAAGCTTTCTTT. V usage is TRBV27 and J usage is TRBJ1-1; 7 bases align to TRBD1. Germline CDR1 and CDR2: MNHEY and SMNVEV (reference sequence). The V and J ends lost 5 bases and 0 bases, in that order; junction bases with no gene match: 9. The CDR3 is 16 residues long.

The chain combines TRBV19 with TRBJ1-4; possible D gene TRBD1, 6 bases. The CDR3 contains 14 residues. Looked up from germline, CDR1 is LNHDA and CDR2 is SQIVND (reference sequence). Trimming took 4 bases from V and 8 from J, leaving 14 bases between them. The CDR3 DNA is TGTGCCAGTAGTAGAGTACAGGGTGGCGAAAAACTGTTTTTT. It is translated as CASSRVQGGEKLFF. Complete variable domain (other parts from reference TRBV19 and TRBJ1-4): DGGITQSPKYLFRKEGQNVTLSCEQNLNHDAMYWYRQDPGQGLRLIYYSQIVNDFQKGDIAEGYSVSREKKESFPLTVTSAQKNPTAFYLCASSRVQGGEKLFFGSGTQLSVL.

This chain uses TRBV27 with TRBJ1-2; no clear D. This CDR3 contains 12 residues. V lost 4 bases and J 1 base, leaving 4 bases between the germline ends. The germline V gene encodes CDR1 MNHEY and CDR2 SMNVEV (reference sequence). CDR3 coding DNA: TGTGCCAGCAGTTCCCTTAACTATGGCTACACCTTC. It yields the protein CASSSLNYGYTF.

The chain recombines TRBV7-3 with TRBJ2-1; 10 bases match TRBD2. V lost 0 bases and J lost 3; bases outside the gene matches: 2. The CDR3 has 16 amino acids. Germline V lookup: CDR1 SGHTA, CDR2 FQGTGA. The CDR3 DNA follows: TGTGCCAGCAGCTTAACGTCTAGCGGGGGCTACAATGAGCAGTTCTTC. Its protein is CASSLTSSGGYNEQFF.

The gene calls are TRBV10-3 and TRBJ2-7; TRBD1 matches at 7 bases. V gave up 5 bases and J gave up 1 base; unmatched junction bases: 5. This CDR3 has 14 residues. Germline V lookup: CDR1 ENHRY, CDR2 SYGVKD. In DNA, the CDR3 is TGTGCCATCAGTCCGGGACAGCAATCCTACGAGCAGTACTTC. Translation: CAISPGQQSYEQYF.

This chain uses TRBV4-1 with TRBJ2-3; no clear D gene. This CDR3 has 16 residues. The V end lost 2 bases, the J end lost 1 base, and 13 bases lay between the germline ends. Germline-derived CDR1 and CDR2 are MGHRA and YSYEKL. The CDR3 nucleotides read TGCGCCAGCAGCCAATTTCGGGTTATCGGCACAGATACGCAGTATTTT. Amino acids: CASSQFRVIGTDTQYF.

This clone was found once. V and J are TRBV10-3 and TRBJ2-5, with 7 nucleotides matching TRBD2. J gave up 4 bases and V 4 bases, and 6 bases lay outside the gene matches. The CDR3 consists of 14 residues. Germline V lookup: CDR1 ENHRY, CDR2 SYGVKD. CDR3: CAISGKLASETQYF. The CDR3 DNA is TGTGCCATCAGTGGCAAACTAGCGTCAGAGACCCAGTACTTC.

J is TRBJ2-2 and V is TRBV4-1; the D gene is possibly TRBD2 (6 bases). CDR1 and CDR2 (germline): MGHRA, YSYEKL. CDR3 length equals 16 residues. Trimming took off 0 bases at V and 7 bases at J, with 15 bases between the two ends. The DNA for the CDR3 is TGCGCCAGCAGCCAAGACTTCGGGGGTCCGGGCGGGGAGCTGTTTTTT. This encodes CASSQDFGGPGGELFF.

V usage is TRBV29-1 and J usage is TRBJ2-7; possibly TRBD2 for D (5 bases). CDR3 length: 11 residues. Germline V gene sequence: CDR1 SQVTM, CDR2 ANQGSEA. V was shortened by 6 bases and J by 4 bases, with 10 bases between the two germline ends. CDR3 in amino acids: CSVVWRYEQYF. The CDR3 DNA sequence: TGCAGCGTCGTCTGGAGGTACGAGCAGTACTTC.

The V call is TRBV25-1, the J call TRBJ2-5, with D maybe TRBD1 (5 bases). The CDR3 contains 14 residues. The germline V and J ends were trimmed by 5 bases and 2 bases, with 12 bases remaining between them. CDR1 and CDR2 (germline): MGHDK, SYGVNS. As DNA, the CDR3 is TGTGCCAGCAGTCCGTGGGGCACTCAAGAGACCCAGTACTTC. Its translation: CASSPWGTQETQYF.